The entry that follows covers one T cell receptor beta chain sequence. Its antigen is not known. A 1 in 200,000 to 1 in 1 million T cell depth was the sequencing target. Profiling relied on immunoSEQ multiplex PCR, and the TCRdb table lists in-frame clones only, not all of them. Here the sample spans 150,000 to 200,000 clones, 88% being singletons. The data derive from a study of cytotoxic CD8 clonotypes in ibrutinib-treated CLL. Study overall: Specimens for response were gathered following a median approximately 12 months of therapy, spanning 6 to 36.

From germline, CDR1 is SGDLS and CDR2 YYNGEE. This CDR3 is 14 amino acids long. Germline trimming cut 4 bases from V and 7 bases from J; bases unmatched to any gene: 4. The study's findings and limits: Clonality (at baseline) was higher than in age-matched healthy donors and tracked circulating CD8+ T-cell counts. Sampling schedules were unmatched across sustained-remission and progressing patients.

The sequences come from PBMCs, collected at disease progression, from a patient treated with ibrutinib. V usage is TRBV9 and J usage is TRBJ2-1; 11 bases agree with TRBD2. The TCR originated in a human donor with chronic lymphocytic leukemia. The CDR3 sequence: CASSTSGSANEQFF. The DNA of the CDR3 is TGTGCCAGCAGCACTAGCGGGAGCGCTAATGAGCAGTTCTTC.